The source of this T cell receptor (beta chain) is a study of CD8 T cell repertoires and HIV-1 epitope variants. Measured with immunoSEQ multiplex PCR; TCRdb has only the in-frame clones, and not every one. The data show 5,000 to 6,500 clones, about 61% seen once. This clone was observed a handful of times. Its antigen is as yet unknown. The CDR3 extends over 13 amino acids. Germline CDR1 MDHEN, CDR2 SYDVKM. Trimming pared 4 bases from V and 4 bases from J, leaving 9 bases between. This chain uses TRBV28 with TRBJ2-3; weak D call: TRBD1 (6 bases). The source is a male donor with HIV. The sample was cultured CD8+ T cells derived from PBMCs. The CDR3, as DNA: TGTGCCAGCAGTTGGACAGCCGCAGATACGCAGTATTTT. Translating it yields CASSWTAADTQYF.